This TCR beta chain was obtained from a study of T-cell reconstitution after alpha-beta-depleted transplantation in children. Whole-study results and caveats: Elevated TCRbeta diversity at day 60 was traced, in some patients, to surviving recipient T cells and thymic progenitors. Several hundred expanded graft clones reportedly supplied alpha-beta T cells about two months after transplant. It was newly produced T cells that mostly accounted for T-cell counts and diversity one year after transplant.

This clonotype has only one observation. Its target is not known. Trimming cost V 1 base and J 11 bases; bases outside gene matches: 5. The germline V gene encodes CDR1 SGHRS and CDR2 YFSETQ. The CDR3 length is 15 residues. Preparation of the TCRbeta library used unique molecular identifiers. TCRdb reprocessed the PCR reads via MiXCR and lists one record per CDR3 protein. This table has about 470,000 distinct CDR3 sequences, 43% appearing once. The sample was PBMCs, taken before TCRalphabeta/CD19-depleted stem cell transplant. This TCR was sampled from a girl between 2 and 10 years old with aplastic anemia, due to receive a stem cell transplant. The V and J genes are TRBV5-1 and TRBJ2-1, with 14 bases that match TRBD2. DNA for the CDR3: TGCGCCAGCAGCTTGTGGACTAGCGGGGGGCAACAGCAGTTCTTC. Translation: CASSLWTSGGQQQFF.